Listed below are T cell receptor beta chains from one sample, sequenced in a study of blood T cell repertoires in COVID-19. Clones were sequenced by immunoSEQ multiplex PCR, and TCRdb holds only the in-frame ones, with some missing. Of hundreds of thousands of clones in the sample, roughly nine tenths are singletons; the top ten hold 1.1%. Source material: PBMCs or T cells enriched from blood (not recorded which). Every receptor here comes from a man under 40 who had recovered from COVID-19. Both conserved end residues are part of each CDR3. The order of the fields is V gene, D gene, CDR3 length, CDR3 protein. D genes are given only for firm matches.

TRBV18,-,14,CASSPTDWNTEAFF
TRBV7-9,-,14,CASSPYYPDTEAFF
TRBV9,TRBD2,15,CASSYRLAGTDTQYF
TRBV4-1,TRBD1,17,CASSQGQGSSYNSPLHF
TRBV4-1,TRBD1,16,CASSQGKGGYNQPQHF
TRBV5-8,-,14,CASSLESRIYGYTF
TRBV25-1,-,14,CASSEYGMNTEAFF
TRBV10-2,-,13,CASSETGPYEQYF
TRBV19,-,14,CASSIGGGGETQYF
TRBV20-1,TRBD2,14,CSASYQLAGNEQFF
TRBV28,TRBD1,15,CASSWQGAFGNTIYF
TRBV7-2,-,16,CASSLGRGRPNYGYTF
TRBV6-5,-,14,CASSQGSVDQPQHF
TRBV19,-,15,CASSIAAGPNSPLHF
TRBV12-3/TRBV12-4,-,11,CASILTDTQYF
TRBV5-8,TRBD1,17,CASSLWVTGEHYNEQFF
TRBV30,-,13,CAWSVAGADTQYF
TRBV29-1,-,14,CSVERGGTKGEAFF
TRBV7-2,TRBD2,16,CASSFLSGTSAETQYF
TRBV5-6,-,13,CASRTRGANVLTF
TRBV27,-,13,CASSLSKAHGYTF
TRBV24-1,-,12,CATAGDTGELFF
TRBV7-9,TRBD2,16,CASSLEETSGTDTQYF
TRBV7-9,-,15,CASSNQDTRNTEAFF
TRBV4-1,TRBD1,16,CASSQNRGGFYNEQFF
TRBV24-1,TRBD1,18,CATSDSGDRGRLGYGYTF
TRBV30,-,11,CAWNGYHEAFF
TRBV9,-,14,CASSVVSANYGYTF
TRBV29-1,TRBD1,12,CSGGQGRDTQYF
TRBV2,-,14,CASSWATSTDTQYF
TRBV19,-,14,CASSPDSVNTEAFF
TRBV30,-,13,CAWQAGGNQPQHF
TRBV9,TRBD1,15,CASSVAGQDSYEQYF
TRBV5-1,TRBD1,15,CASSLAGQADTEAFF
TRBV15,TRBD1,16,CATSRTDRGYYNEQFF
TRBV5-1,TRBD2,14,CASSPSGAYNEQFF
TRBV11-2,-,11,CASSLRDEQYF
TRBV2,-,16,CASRAWGLDLPGELFF
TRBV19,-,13,CASSRDIYYEQYF
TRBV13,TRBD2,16,CASSSLAGQNTGELFF
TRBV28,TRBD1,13,CASGGQGGYRVHF
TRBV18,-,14,CASSPRGEGTEAFF